This T cell receptor (beta chain) was identified during a study of PD-1 blockade in classical Hodgkin lymphoma. For the study at large: It was nivolumab at 3 mg/kg, given intravenously every 2 weeks, that patients received.

Losses at the gene ends were 1 base for V and 0 bases for J; bases not matched to a gene: 7. Germline CDR1 is SGHVS and CDR2 is FQNEAQ. The CDR3 is made up of 19 amino acids. The protocol was immunoSEQ multiplex PCR, while the TCRdb copy is restricted to in-frame clones and leaves out a portion. The sample lists some 18,000 clones; 88% were seen once. Worth noting for this clone: What it binds is not known.

Time point: cycle 4 day 1 (C4D1), after 6 weeks of nivolumab. Each patient experienced a relapse that followed autologous stem cell transplantation, and brentuximab vedotin exposure varied. PBMCs, once thawed, yielded CD8+ T cells isolated by magnetic negative selection. General observations from the study: Patients who responded completely had about the same baseline diversity as newly diagnosed patients.

This receptor was identified in a human donor with classical Hodgkin lymphoma. This sequence joins TRBV7-8 and TRBJ2-1; 12 positions agree with TRBD2. The material sequenced was CD8+ T cells from blood, taken before the fourth cycle of nivolumab. DNA for the CDR3: TGTGCCAGCAGCTTAGGTCTAGCGGGAGGGCCGAGCTCCTACAATGAGCAGTTCTTC. It translates to CASSLGLAGGPSSYNEQFF.